This T cell receptor beta chain was obtained from a study of cytotoxic CD8 clonotypes in ibrutinib-treated CLL. Findings and caveats of the study: Public clonotypes were rare and shrank or held steady on treatment.

This clone has only one observation. Its antigen is currently unknown. The table came from immunoSEQ multiplex PCR; TCRdb's copy has only in-frame clones and leaves some out. The sample contains some 290,000 clones, around four fifths of which appear only once. CDR1 is SGHRS and CDR2 is YFSETQ in the germline V gene. V lost 4 bases, J lost 2 bases, and 10 bases lay in between. This CDR3 comprises 14 residues. The chain recombines TRBV5-1 with TRBJ1-3; D is unclear. Sequenced material: PBMCs, taken before ibrutinib treatment. This TCR came from a human donor with chronic lymphocytic leukemia. CDR3 loop: CASSERATGNTIYF. CDR3 DNA sequence: TGCGCCAGCAGCGAGAGAGCGACTGGAAACACCATATATTTT.